This T cell receptor (beta chain) is drawn from a study of T-cell reconstitution after alpha-beta-depleted transplantation in children. At least ten counts were recorded for this clonotype. The TCRbeta library was prepared with unique molecular identifiers. MiXCR, applied by TCRdb to the PCR reads, yields one record per CDR3 protein. The sample lists 90,000 to 95,000 distinct CDR3 sequences, about 12% occurring once. The CDR3 loop spans 15 amino acids. After removal of 7 bases from V and 5 bases from J, the junction contained 12 bases not matched to a gene. Germline CDR1 MNHEY, CDR2 SVGAGI. This sequence originates from a human donor who donated a stem cell graft to a child with inherited bone marrow failure. The sequenced sample was PBMCs from the stem cell graft donor, obtained from the stem cell graft. The gene calls are TRBV6-5 and TRBJ2-5; 8 nucleotides agree with TRBD1. The CDR3 reads CASINTGQGGETQYF. CDR3 DNA: TGTGCCAGCATCAACACTGGACAGGGTGGTGAGACCCAGTACTTC.